The 11 T cell receptor beta chains below were found in one sample sequenced in a study of blood T cell repertoires in COVID-19. Only in-frame clones appear in the TCRdb table, and some are missing; sequencing was by immunoSEQ multiplex PCR. The table records 140,000 to 150,000 clones, about 89% of them present only once. Material: peripheral blood. Receptors were obtained from a man in his sixties with active or convalescent COVID-19.

The CDR3 protein is CASSSTVSVQPQHF. CDR3 in DNA: TGTGCCAGCAGCTCGACAGTTTCGGTTCAGCCCCAGCATTTT. The chain joins TRBV7-6 to TRBJ1-5, with D possibly being TRBD1 (5 bases). The CDR3 consists of 14 residues. V shed 4 bases and J shed 6 bases, with 13 bases lying between them. CDR1 and CDR2 (germline): SGHVS, FNYEAQ.

This rearrangement joins TRBV5-1 to TRBJ2-1; TRBD2 might be the D (5 bases). The germline V gene encodes CDR1 SGHRS and CDR2 YFSETQ. Trimming stripped 4 bases from V and 0 bases from J, with 11 bases between. This CDR3 contains 15 residues. CDR3 amino acids: CASSRSASSYNEQFF. Here the CDR3 DNA reads TGCGCCAGCAGCCGTAGCGCTAGCTCCTACAATGAGCAGTTCTTC.

The chain recombines TRBV29-1 with TRBJ2-2, with 8 bases lining up with TRBD1. Germline CDR1 is SQVTM and CDR2 is ANQGSEA. The CDR3 has 15 amino acids. V shed 1 base, J shed 2 bases, and the junction held 3 bases outside the gene matches. CDR3 protein: CSVEAGQANTGELFF. The CDR3 DNA sequence: TGCAGCGTTGAAGCGGGACAGGCTAACACCGGGGAGCTGTTTTTT.

V gene TRBV9 combines with J gene TRBJ2-5; tentative D call: TRBD2 (5 bases). This CDR3 spans 13 amino acids. With 0 bases removed from V and 2 bases from J, the gap between germline ends came to 5 bases. Germline V lookup: CDR1 SGDLS, CDR2 YYNGEE. The CDR3: CASSVAGQETQYF. CDR3 coding DNA: TGTGCCAGCAGCGTAGCGGGGCAAGAGACCCAGTACTTC.

The V and J genes are TRBV5-1 and TRBJ2-7; 7 nucleotides align to TRBD2. The trim removed 0 bases at V and 2 bases at J, leaving 2 bases unmatched. Germline CDR1 is SGHRS and CDR2 is YFSETQ. The CDR3 is 14 residues long. The DNA of the CDR3 is TGCGCCAGCAGCTTGGGTGCGGGGGCCTACGAGCAGTACTTC. Translating gives CASSLGAGAYEQYF. Full variable domain (rest looked up from reference TRBV5-1 and TRBJ2-7): KAGVTQTPRYLIKTRGQQVTLSCSPISGHRSVSWYQQTPGQGLQFLFEYFSETQRNKGNFPGRFSGRQFSNSRSEMNVSTLELGDSALYLCASSLGAGAYEQYFGPGTRLTVT.

This chain connects TRBV6-1 to TRBJ2-7, with a weak D call TRBD2 (6 bases). This CDR3 has 15 amino acids. Deletions cut 0 bases from V and 3 bases from J, with 12 bases between. Germline V lookup: CDR1 MNHNS, CDR2 SASEGT. CDR3 DNA: TGTGCCAGCAGTGAAGCAGGTATGGGGGGCTACGAGCAGTACTTC. Its translation is CASSEAGMGGYEQYF.

CDR3 sequence: CASSRQGGTEAFF. The CDR3 DNA sequence: TGTGCCAGCAGCCGACAGGGGGGGACTGAAGCTTTCTTT. The chain is built from TRBV14 and TRBJ1-1, with TRBD1 matching 9 bases. The V gene's germline CDR1 is SGHDN and CDR2 FVKESK. The V and J ends lost 4 bases and 5 bases, in that order; junction bases with no gene match: 2. The CDR3 covers 13 residues.

This clone has a handful of counts. This sequence joins TRBV18 and TRBJ2-7; 10 positions agree with TRBD1. Germline lookup yields CDR1 KGHSH and CDR2 LQKENI. The CDR3 runs 15 residues. After removal of 3 bases from V and 6 bases from J, the junction contained 8 bases not matched to a gene. CDR3 nucleotide sequence: TGTGCCAGCTCACCCCCCGGGACAGGGGTTAGCGAGCAGTACTTC. Residues: CASSPPGTGVSEQYF.

Concerning this clone itself: A read error may produce the germline difference seen at one junction end. V gene TRBV7-7 combines with J gene TRBJ2-1; 8 bases align to TRBD2. The CDR3 is 15 residues long. Germline CDR1 is SSHAT and CDR2 is FNYEAQ (reference sequence). The CDR3 here is CASSSASGGYNEQFF. The DNA for the CDR3 is TGTGCTAGCAGCTCCGCCTCGGGAGGGTACAATGAGCAGTTCTTC.

The chain carries TRBV6-2 or TRBV6-3 and TRBJ1-5, with D possibly TRBD1 on 5 matching bases. Germline CDR1 reads MNHEY; CDR2 reads SVGEGT. Trimming left V 0 bases short and J 6 bases short, with 9 bases between. This CDR3 has 14 residues. CDR3 protein: CASSYSRGGQPQHF. CDR3 DNA: TGTGCCAGCAGTTACTCAAGGGGTGGTCAGCCCCAGCATTTT.

V is TRBV7-2 and J is TRBJ1-2; 7 positions agree with TRBD1. Trimming removed 3 bases from V and 7 bases from J; junction bases left unmatched: 5. CDR3 size: 13 residues. Germline V gives CDR1 SGHTA, CDR2 FQGNSA. CDR3 in amino acids: CASSLDRFVGYTF. CDR3 sequence (DNA): TGTGCCAGCAGCTTGGACAGGTTCGTTGGCTACACCTTC.